This TCR beta chain is from a study of human T cells and chemical hapten exposure. Time point given: patch test 1, 2 weeks after DPC sensitization. Treatment in this sample: therapeutic diphenylcyclopropenone sensitization with weekly scalp DPC. TCRdb reprocessed the RACE reads via MiXCR and lists one record per CDR3 protein. The profile shows approximately 110,000 distinct CDR3 sequences, approximately 10% of them singletons. The germline V and J ends were trimmed by 1 base and 5 bases, with 9 bases remaining between them. Germline V gene sequence: CDR1 MNHEY, CDR2 SMNVEV (reference sequence). This CDR3 is built from 14 residues. This clonotype was observed many times. Its antigen is currently unknown. Notes on the study in general: PT1 expanded TCR counts and patch test score were linked, and their correlation was positive.

The sample was whole blood, taken in connection with sensitization to the hapten diphenylcyclopropenone (DPC). The chain has TRBV27 and TRBJ1-5; the D is unclear. The receptor comes from a woman in her 40s with alopecia areata. Some clones in this sample may be carry-over from other donors' samples. CDR3 DNA: TGTGCCAGCAGTTTATGGGGTCTTGATCAGCCCCAGCATTTT. Its protein product is CASSLWGLDQPQHF.